This T cell receptor beta chain was profiled in a study of vaccination and CD4 T cells after COVID-19. About the study: At day 14 and again at days 161 to 241 post-vaccination, a few convalescent patients were sampled.

As to time point: late sampling 161 to 241 days after vaccination in a few convalescent patients. Treatment here: roughly 11-day PBMC culture with coronavirus spike peptide pools or control peptides (ViraFEST assay). Antigen-specific T cell expansion with peptide pools preceded TCR sequencing in the ViraFEST approach. Worth noting for this clonotype: The antigen is unknown.

Losses at the gene ends were 6 bases for V and 0 bases for J; bases not matched to a gene: 13. The CDR3 runs to 19 residues. Germline V lookup: CDR1 SEHNR, CDR2 FQNEAQ (reference sequence). Cultured CD4+ T-cell DNA underwent Oncomine TCR Beta short-read sequencing. Each CDR3 protein gets one entry after TCRdb re-called the PCR reads with MiXCR. The sample gives 20,000 to 25,000 distinct CDR3 sequences, 46% of which show up once; around an eighth is in the top ten. V usage is TRBV7-9 and J usage is TRBJ2-2; 10 bases map to TRBD2. Sequences were derived from CD4+ T cells from blood, cultured in vitro, sampled about 7 months after SARS-CoV-2 vaccination. The sequence was collected from a human donor who had recovered from COVID-19. The CDR3 DNA sequence: TGTGCCAGCAGAGTAGCGGGAGGTGGCGTGCGGGCGAACACCGGGGAGCTGTTTTTT. It encodes CASRVAGGGVRANTGELFF.